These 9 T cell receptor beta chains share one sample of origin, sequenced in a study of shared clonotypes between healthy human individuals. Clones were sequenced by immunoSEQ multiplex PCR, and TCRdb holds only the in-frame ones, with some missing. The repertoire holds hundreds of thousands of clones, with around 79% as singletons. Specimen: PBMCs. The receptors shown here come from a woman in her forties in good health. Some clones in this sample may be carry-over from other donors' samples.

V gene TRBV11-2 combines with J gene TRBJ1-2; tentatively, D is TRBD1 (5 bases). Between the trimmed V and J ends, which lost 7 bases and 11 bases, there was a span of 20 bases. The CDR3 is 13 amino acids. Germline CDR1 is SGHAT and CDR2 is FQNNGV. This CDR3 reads CASTAEPGAAYTF. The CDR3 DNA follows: TGTGCCAGCACCGCCGAACCCGGGGCCGCGTACACCTTC.

The CDR3 loop reads CASSLAHGSNQPQHF. CDR3 coding DNA: TGTGCCAGCAGCTTAGCCCATGGTTCCAATCAGCCCCAGCATTTT. V is TRBV7-2 and J is TRBJ1-5; D remains unclear. In germline, CDR1 is SGHTA, CDR2 FQGNSA. With 0 bases removed from V and 3 bases from J, the gap between germline ends came to 9 bases. This CDR3 comprises 15 residues.

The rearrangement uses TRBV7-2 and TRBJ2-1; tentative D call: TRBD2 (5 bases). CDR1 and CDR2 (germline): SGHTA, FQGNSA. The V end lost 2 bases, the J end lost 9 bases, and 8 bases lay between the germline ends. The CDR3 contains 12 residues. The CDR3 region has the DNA TGTGCCAGCAGCTTACTAGGAGGTGAGCAGTTCTTC. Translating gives CASSLLGGEQFF.

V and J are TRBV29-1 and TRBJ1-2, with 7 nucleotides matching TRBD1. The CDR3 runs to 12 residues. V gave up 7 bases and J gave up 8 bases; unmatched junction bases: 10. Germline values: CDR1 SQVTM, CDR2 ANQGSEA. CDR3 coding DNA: TGCAGCGCTAGGGACAGTCTGGAGGGCTACACCTTC. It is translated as CSARDSLEGYTF.

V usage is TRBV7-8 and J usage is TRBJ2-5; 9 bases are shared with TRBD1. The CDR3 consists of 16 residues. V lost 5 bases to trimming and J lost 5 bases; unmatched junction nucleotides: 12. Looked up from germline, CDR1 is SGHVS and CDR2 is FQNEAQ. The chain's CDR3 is CASSPIQGQGEETQYF. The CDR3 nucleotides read TGTGCCAGCAGCCCCATCCAGGGACAGGGTGAGGAGACCCAGTACTTC.

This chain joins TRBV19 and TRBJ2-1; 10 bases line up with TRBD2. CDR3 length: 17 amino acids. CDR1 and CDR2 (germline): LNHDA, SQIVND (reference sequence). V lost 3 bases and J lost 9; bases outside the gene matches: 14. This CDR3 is CASSITALAGVIVEQFF. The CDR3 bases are TGTGCCAGTAGTATCACGGCGCTAGCGGGAGTCATCGTTGAGCAGTTCTTC.

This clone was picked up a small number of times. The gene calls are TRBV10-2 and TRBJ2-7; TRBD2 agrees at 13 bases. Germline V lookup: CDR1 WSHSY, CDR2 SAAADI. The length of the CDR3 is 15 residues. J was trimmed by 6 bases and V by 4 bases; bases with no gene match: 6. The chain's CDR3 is CASSGTSGRLSEQYF. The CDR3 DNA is TGCGCCAGCAGTGGGACTAGCGGGAGATTGAGCGAGCAGTACTTC.

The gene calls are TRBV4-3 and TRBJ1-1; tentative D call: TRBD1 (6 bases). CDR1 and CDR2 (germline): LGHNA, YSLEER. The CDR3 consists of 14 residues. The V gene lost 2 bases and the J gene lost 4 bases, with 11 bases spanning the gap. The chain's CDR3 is CASSQYRAGTEAFF. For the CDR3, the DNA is TGCGCCAGCAGCCAATACAGGGCGGGCACTGAAGCTTTCTTT.

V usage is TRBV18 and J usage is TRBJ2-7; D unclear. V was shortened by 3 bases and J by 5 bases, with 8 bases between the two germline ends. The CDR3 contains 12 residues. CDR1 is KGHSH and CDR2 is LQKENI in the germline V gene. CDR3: CASSPGRDEQYF. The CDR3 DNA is TGTGCCAGCTCACCTGGGCGAGACGAGCAGTACTTC.